A single sample gave rise to the 17 T cell receptor beta chains below, sequenced in a study of T cells in narcolepsy. Measured with immunoSEQ multiplex PCR; TCRdb has only the in-frame clones, and not every one. The sample lists roughly 22,000 clones, about 60% occurring once. The sequencing input was memory (CD45RA-) CD4+ T cells from blood. The receptors shown here come from a human donor in good health.

J is TRBJ1-5 and V is TRBV9; TRBD1 might be the D (5 bases). V shed 3 bases and J shed 0 bases, with 10 bases lying between them. Germline V gene sequence: CDR1 SGDLS, CDR2 YYNGEE. This CDR3 is 15 amino acids long. This chain's CDR3 is CASSEGVNSNQPQHF. CDR3 coding DNA: TGTGCCAGCAGCGAAGGGGTAAATAGCAATCAGCCCCAGCATTTT.

This clone was recorded a few times. V gene TRBV6-1 combines with J gene TRBJ2-1; the match to TRBD2 covers 9 bases. CDR3 length: 15 amino acids. CDR1 is MNHNS, CDR2 SASEGT, per germline. The trim removed 3 bases at V and 7 bases at J, leaving 7 bases unmatched. The DNA of the CDR3 is TGTGCCAGCAGTGACCGACTAGCGGCGGGGAATGAGCAGTTCTTC. As protein: CASSDRLAAGNEQFF.

The V gene is TRBV6-1, the J gene TRBJ1-1; D possibly corresponds to TRBD1 (6 bases). The germline CDR1 and CDR2 sequences are MNHNS and SASEGT. The ends were cut back, 7 bases at V and 3 bases at J, with 12 bases in the middle. This CDR3 spans 13 amino acids. The CDR3 DNA sequence: TGTGCCAGCAAATTGAACAGGGACACTGAAGCTTTCTTT. This gives the protein CASKLNRDTEAFF.

This clone was seen only a few times. The chain recombines TRBV11-3 with TRBJ2-1; no reliable D call. Germline CDR1 is SGHNT and CDR2 is YENEEA. The CDR3 is 12 residues long. V lost 5 bases and J 6 bases, leaving 8 bases between the germline ends. The CDR3 DNA follows: TGTGCCAGCAGCGACCGCCTCAATGAGCAGTTCTTC. Translated, it gives CASSDRLNEQFF. The full variable domain, completed using reference TRBV11-3 and TRBJ2-1, is EAGVVQSPRYKIIEKKQPVAFWCNPISGHNTLYWYLQNLGQGPELLIRYENEEAVDDSQLPKDRFSAERLKGVDSTLKIQPAELGDSAVYLCASSDRLNEQFFGPGTRLTVL.

V gene TRBV14 combines with J gene TRBJ2-2; D is possibly TRBD2 (5 bases). CDR1 is SGHDN and CDR2 is FVKESK in the germline V gene. The CDR3 totals 15 residues. Trimming shortened V by 1 base and J by 0 bases, and 6 bases separated the two germline ends. CDR3 loop: CASSQVRANTGELFF. DNA of the CDR3: TGTGCCAGCAGCCAAGTGCGGGCGAACACCGGGGAGCTGTTTTTT.

This chain links TRBV30 with TRBJ1-6, with D perhaps TRBD1 (5 bases). Deletions cut 3 bases from V and 6 bases from J, with 12 bases between. This CDR3 has 14 residues. Germline V gene lookup returns CDR1 GTSNPN and CDR2 SVGIG (reference sequence). The CDR3 reads CAWRESGTNSPLHF. The CDR3 DNA follows: TGTGCCTGGAGGGAATCCGGGACTAATTCACCCCTCCACTTT.

The rearrangement uses TRBV5-1 and TRBJ2-1; the D gene is possibly TRBD2 (6 bases). The CDR3 runs 18 residues. Trimming pared 2 bases from V and 0 bases from J, leaving 18 bases between. CDR1 is SGHRS and CDR2 is YFSETQ in the germline V gene. CDR3 residues: CASSLSTRDDSSYNEQFF. Written as DNA, the CDR3 is TGCGCCAGCAGCTTATCGACTAGGGACGACAGCTCCTACAATGAGCAGTTCTTC.

This chain links TRBV7-9 with TRBJ2-7; a weak D match, TRBD2 (6 bases). Deletions cut 6 bases from V and 3 bases from J, with 18 bases between. Per the germline V gene, CDR1 is SEHNR and CDR2 is FQNEAQ (reference sequence). This CDR3 has 15 amino acids. The CDR3 here is CASRPSAGIIYEQYF. The DNA of the CDR3 is TGTGCCAGCAGACCTAGCGCGGGGATAATCTACGAGCAGTACTTC.

This sequence joins TRBV6-6 and TRBJ2-1; 9 bases line up with TRBD2. Trimming at V came to 7 bases and at J to 9 bases, leaving 10 bases not matched to a gene. CDR1 and CDR2 (germline): MNHNY, SVGAGI (reference sequence). The CDR3 runs 14 residues. CDR3 loop: CASTNLAGKGEQFF. As DNA, the CDR3 is TGTGCCAGCACTAATCTAGCGGGAAAGGGTGAGCAGTTCTTC.

This chain connects TRBV28 to TRBJ1-1; D ambiguous. CDR1 and CDR2 (germline): MDHEN, SYDVKM. V was shortened by 11 bases and J by 0 bases, with 19 bases between the two germline ends. The CDR3 has 15 amino acids. CDR3 DNA sequence: TGTGCCTCGAGGGAGGCTGGACCGATGAACACTGAAGCTTTCTTT. Encoded protein: CASREAGPMNTEAFF. Variable domain in full (rest from reference TRBV28 and TRBJ1-1): DVKVTQSSRYLVKRTGEKVFLECVQDMDHENMFWYRQDPGLGLRLIYFSYDVKMKEKGDIPEGYSVSREKKERFSLILESASTNQTSMYLCASREAGPMNTEAFFGQGTRLTVV.

The rearrangement joins TRBV9 to TRBJ1-2, with D possibly matching TRBD1 (5 bases). This CDR3 has 14 residues. CDR1 SGDLS and CDR2 YYNGEE come from the germline V gene. V was trimmed by 3 bases and J by 4 bases, leaving 13 bases between them. The CDR3 coding sequence is TGTGCCAGCAGCGCTGCCAGGGAGTCCTATGGCTACACCTTC. Protein sequence: CASSAARESYGYTF.

There are a few counts of this clone. The chain combines TRBV5-6 with TRBJ2-1; D gene unclear. CDR3 length: 13 residues. Germline V gene lookup returns CDR1 SGHDT and CDR2 YYEEEE. Between the trimmed V and J ends, which lost 0 bases and 8 bases, there was a span of 9 bases. CDR3 DNA: TGTGCCAGCAGCTTGGGCCGAGGACATGAGCAGTTCTTC. Protein sequence: CASSLGRGHEQFF.

The chain couples TRBV6-6 to TRBJ1-2; TRBD1 aligns across 9 bases. There are 15 residues in the CDR3. V gave up 6 bases and J gave up 10 bases; unmatched junction bases: 15. Germline CDR1 is MNHNY and CDR2 is SVGAGI (reference sequence). The CDR3 loop is CASSPNPTGGRDYTF. In nucleotides, the CDR3 is TGTGCCAGCAGCCCCAACCCCACAGGGGGCCGCGACTACACCTTC.

This clone occurred once. The V call is TRBV28, the J call TRBJ2-4; no clear D. V lost 1 base and J 0 bases, leaving 10 bases between the germline ends. This CDR3 is 16 amino acids long. CDR1 MDHEN and CDR2 SYDVKM come from the germline V gene. The CDR3 spells CASSLSGPLAKNIQYF. The CDR3 bases are TGTGCCAGCAGTTTATCAGGCCCCTTAGCCAAAAACATTCAGTACTTC.

The chain joins TRBV6-6 to TRBJ2-3, with 9 bases matching TRBD1. Per the germline V gene, CDR1 is MNHNY and CDR2 is SVGAGI (reference sequence). The CDR3 contains 16 residues. V was clipped by 7 bases and J by 2 bases; unmatched bases: 10. The CDR3, as DNA: TGTGCCAGCATTCAGCCGGGACAGGGACACACAGATACGCAGTATTTT. Amino acid sequence: CASIQPGQGHTDTQYF.

This rearrangement joins TRBV7-2 to TRBJ1-2; no definite D call. From germline, CDR1 is SGHTA and CDR2 FQGNSA. The V gene lost 2 bases and the J gene lost 8 bases, with 18 bases spanning the gap. The CDR3 has 15 residues. The CDR3 is CASSLPGSQKRGYTF. CDR3 coding DNA: TGTGCCAGCAGCTTACCCGGGTCCCAAAAGAGAGGCTACACCTTC.

V gene TRBV6-1 combines with J gene TRBJ1-1; D unclear. Germline CDR1 reads MNHNS; CDR2 reads SASEGT. The CDR3 sequence is 13 residues long. V was pared by 7 bases and J by 8 bases, with 17 bases between. Written as DNA, the CDR3 is TGTGCCAGCACCCTCAAGAAAGAGACAGAAGCTTTCTTT. This codes for CASTLKKETEAFF.